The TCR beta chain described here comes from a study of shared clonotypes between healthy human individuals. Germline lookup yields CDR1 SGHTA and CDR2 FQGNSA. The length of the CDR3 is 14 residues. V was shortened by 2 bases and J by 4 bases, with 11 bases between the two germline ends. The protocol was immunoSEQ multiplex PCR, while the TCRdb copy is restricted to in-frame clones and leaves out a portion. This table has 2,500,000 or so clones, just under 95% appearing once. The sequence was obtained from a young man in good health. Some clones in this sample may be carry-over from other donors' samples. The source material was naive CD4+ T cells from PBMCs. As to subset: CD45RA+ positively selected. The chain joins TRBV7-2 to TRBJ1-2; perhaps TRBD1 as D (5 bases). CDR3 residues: CASSLLGRAYGYTF. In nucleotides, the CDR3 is TGTGCCAGCAGCTTATTGGGCAGGGCCTATGGCTACACCTTC. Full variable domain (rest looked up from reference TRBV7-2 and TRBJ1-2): GAGVSQSPSNKVTEKGKDVELRCDPISGHTALYWYRQSLGQGLEFLIYFQGNSAPDKSGLPSDRFSAERTGGSVSTLTIQRTQQEDSAVYLCASSLLGRAYGYTFGSGTRLTVV.